The clone carrying this TCR beta chain showed up just a few times. The antigen remains undetermined. Because the CDR3's place on the DNA is in doubt, the DNA is left out and the CDR3 is given as listed by TCRdb. The treatment here: randomized to nivolumab then ipilimumab (arm A) or the reverse (arm B). The sample belongs to a study of sequential checkpoint blockade in melanoma. On the study more broadly: First-line arms were nivolumab then ipilimumab, or the reverse, randomized 1:1. DNA from around 90 pretreatment tumor samples underwent TCRβ immunosequencing.

The table came from immunoSEQ multiplex PCR; TCRdb's copy has only in-frame clones and leaves some out. The sample has 9,500 to 15,000 clones; about a quarter are singletons. General study points: PD-L1 staining and CD8+ counts, not mutational load, tracked tumor T-cell clonality. For nivolumab-first patients, baseline tumor clonality was associated with response.

The CDR3 sequence runs 12 residues, both termini included. Germline assignment: CDR1 ENHRY and CDR2 SYGVKD. The rearrangement joins TRBV10-3 to TRBJ2-3; the tabulated D call, TRBD2, remains unverified against the DNA. The source was tumor tissue (inferred from file names), collected from a patient given nivolumab and ipilimumab in sequence. This receptor was taken from a human donor with melanoma. The CDR3 reads CASVGVGTSSYF.